Presented here are 20 T cell receptor beta chains from one specimen sequenced in a study of response to subunit inactivated influenza vaccine. MiXCR, applied by TCRdb to the RT-PCR reads, yields one record per CDR3 protein. The sample has a few hundred thousand distinct CDR3 sequences, around 15% seen once. Sequencing was performed on PBMCs from blood, taken 11 to 12 days after vaccination. The source is a middle-aged man who received an inactivated influenza vaccine.

This clonotype was observed at least ten times. The chain is built from TRBV6-6 and TRBJ1-2; D is ambiguous. V shed 6 bases and J shed 8 bases, with 16 bases lying between them. Germline V gene lookup returns CDR1 MNHNY and CDR2 SVGAGI (reference sequence). CDR3 length: 13 residues. The CDR3 here is CASSRQGREGYTF. CDR3 in DNA: TGTGCCAGCAGCAGACAAGGGCGGGAGGGCTACACCTTC.

This clonotype was observed a handful of times. The rearrangement uses TRBV5-1 and TRBJ2-3; weak D call: TRBD2 (7 bases). The germline V gene encodes CDR1 SGHRS and CDR2 YFSETQ. The length of the CDR3 is 14 residues. The CDR3 here is CNPNRGALTDTQYF. The DNA for the CDR3 is TGCAACCCCAACCGGGGGGCCCTCACAGATACGCAGTATTTT. The whole variable domain, filled in from reference TRBV5-1 and TRBJ2-3, reads KAGVTQTPRYLIKTRGQQVTLSCSPISGHRSVSWYQQTPGQGLQFLFEYFSETQRNKGNFPGRFSGRQFSNSRSEMNVSTLELGDSALYLCNPNRGALTDTQYFGPGTRLTVL.

The V gene is TRBV15, the J gene TRBJ1-1, with 9 bases fitting TRBD1. CDR1 LNHNV and CDR2 YYDKDF come from the germline V gene (reference sequence). J gave up 4 bases and V 3 bases, and 9 bases lay outside the gene matches. The CDR3 loop spans 16 amino acids. The CDR3 loop reads CATSRAPGTGFTEAFF. In DNA form, the CDR3 reads TGTGCCACCAGCAGGGCCCCCGGGACAGGGTTCACTGAAGCTTTCTTT.

This clonotype was recorded many times. This chain links TRBV6-1 with TRBJ1-5; perhaps TRBD1 as D (6 bases). This CDR3 spans 16 amino acids. Per the germline V gene, CDR1 is MNHNS and CDR2 is SASEGT. V was clipped by 8 bases and J by 0 bases, with 17 bases between them. As DNA, the CDR3 is TGTGCCAGCCATCCGGGAGGGGGACTTAGCAATCAGCCCCAGCATTTT. The encoded protein is CASHPGGGLSNQPQHF.

Only a few counts were recorded for this clonotype. The V and J genes are TRBV5-1 and TRBJ2-2; TRBD2 matches 11 bases. This CDR3 has 16 amino acids. J gave up 0 bases and V 4 bases, and 2 bases lay outside the gene matches. Per the germline V gene, CDR1 is SGHRS and CDR2 is YFSETQ. The CDR3 loop reads CASSKGLAANTGELFF. DNA for the CDR3: TGCGCCAGCAGCAAGGGACTAGCGGCGAACACCGGGGAGCTGTTTTTT. Drawing the rest from reference TRBV5-1 and TRBJ2-2, the complete variable domain is KAGVTQTPRYLIKTRGQQVTLSCSPISGHRSVSWYQQTPGQGLQFLFEYFSETQRNKGNFPGRFSGRQFSNSRSEMNVSTLELGDSALYLCASSKGLAANTGELFFGEGSRLTVL.

This clonotype was seen more than once but under ten times. The V call is TRBV11-2, the J call TRBJ2-5; D uncertain. Germline V gives CDR1 SGHAT, CDR2 FQNNGV. The V and J ends lost 4 bases and 4 bases respectively, with 10 bases between them. The CDR3 totals 13 residues. In DNA, the CDR3 is TGTGCCAGCAGCTATGGGGTCCGAGAGACCCAGTACTTC. Protein: CASSYGVRETQYF.

This clonotype was picked up a small number of times. The chain joins TRBV27 to TRBJ1-2, with 12 bases fitting TRBD1. V gave up 6 bases and J gave up 4 bases; unmatched junction bases: 6. The CDR3 has 15 amino acids. Germline V CDR1 and CDR2: MNHEY, SMNVEV (reference sequence). This CDR3 is CASRFGTGGTYGYTF. CDR3 in DNA: TGTGCCAGCAGATTCGGGACAGGGGGCACCTATGGCTACACCTTC.

This clonotype has a handful of counts. The chain recombines TRBV12-3 or TRBV12-4 with TRBJ1-2, with D possibly being TRBD1 (5 bases). Trimming took 6 bases from V and 4 from J, leaving 12 bases between them. CDR3 size: 13 residues. The chain's CDR3 is CASSPTAFYGYTF. Written as DNA, the CDR3 is TGTGCCAGCAGCCCGACAGCGTTCTATGGCTACACCTTC.

The V call is TRBV6-1, the J call TRBJ2-3; a possible D gene is TRBD2 (7 bases). CDR1 and CDR2 (germline): MNHNS, SASEGT. Trimming pared 8 bases from V and 4 bases from J, leaving 16 bases between. The CDR3 is 14 residues long. CDR3 coding DNA: TGTGCCAGCGCTGGGAGGGGGAAAGCAGATACGCAGTATTTT. Translating it yields CASAGRGKADTQYF.

This clonotype was seen repeatedly, ten times or more. V and J are TRBV28 and TRBJ2-7; D remains ambiguous. Trimming left V 6 bases short and J 1 base short, with 13 bases between. The germline V gene encodes CDR1 MDHEN and CDR2 SYDVKM. The CDR3 is made up of 14 amino acids. The CDR3 nucleotides are TGTGCCAGCAGGTATAGGGCGCCTTCCTACGAGCAGTACTTC. It encodes CASRYRAPSYEQYF.

This clonotype was seen a few times. The chain uses TRBV5-1 and TRBJ2-6; maybe TRBD1 (5 bases). Germline CDR1 reads SGHRS; CDR2 reads YFSETQ. Trimming cost V 4 bases and J 1 base, with 9 bases left between them. This CDR3 has 15 amino acids. The CDR3 nucleotides are TGCGCCAGCAGCGCACAGGTTTCTGGGGCCAACGTCCTGACTTTC. Protein product: CASSAQVSGANVLTF.

The genes are TRBV7-9 and TRBJ1-2; possibly TRBD1 for D (6 bases). Looked up from germline, CDR1 is SEHNR and CDR2 is FQNEAQ (reference sequence). This CDR3 is built from 12 residues. V lost 2 bases, J lost 10 bases, and 11 bases lay in between. CDR3 sequence: CASSLNREAYTF. The CDR3 nucleotides read TGTGCCAGCAGCTTAAACAGGGAAGCCTACACCTTC.

This clonotype has only a few counts. The rearrangement uses TRBV12-3 or TRBV12-4 and TRBJ1-6; 8 positions agree with TRBD1. CDR3 length: 14 residues. Unmatched junction bases numbered 6, after V lost 5 bases and J lost 9 bases. The CDR3 reads CASSTGTGVSPLHF. CDR3 nucleotides: TGTGCCAGCAGTACCGGGACAGGTGTTTCACCCCTCCACTTT.

There are a few counts of this clonotype. The J gene is TRBJ2-2, the V gene TRBV9; D call uncertain. The germline gives CDR1 SGDLS, CDR2 YYNGEE. V was shortened by 3 bases and J by 3 bases, with 9 bases between the two germline ends. The CDR3 totals 14 residues. The CDR3 region is CASSAPADTGELFF. The DNA of the CDR3 is TGTGCCAGCAGCGCCCCCGCCGACACCGGGGAGCTGTTTTTT.

This clonotype was detected a few times. This chain uses TRBV5-6 with TRBJ2-5; D not resolved. The CDR3 has 15 amino acids. V was shortened by 4 bases and J by 9 bases, with 22 bases between the two germline ends. Germline CDR1 and CDR2: SGHDT and YYEEEE. For the CDR3, the DNA is TGTGCCAGCAGCCTGGCTACCACCTCCCAAGATCCCCAGTACTTC. It is translated as CASSLATTSQDPQYF. The full variable domain, completed using reference TRBV5-6 and TRBJ2-5, is DAGVTQSPTHLIKTRGQQVTLRCSPKSGHDTVSWYQQALGQGPQFIFQYYEEEERQRGNFPDRFSGHQFPNYSSELNVNALLLGDSALYLCASSLATTSQDPQYFGPGTRLLVL.

This clonotype showed up just a few times. The genes are TRBV11-2 and TRBJ2-3; D gene ambiguous. CDR3 size: 12 residues. The germline V gene has CDR1 SGHAT and CDR2 FQNNGV. The germline V and J ends were trimmed by 5 bases and 4 bases, with 7 bases remaining between them. The CDR3 reads CASSANADTQYF. The CDR3 DNA reads TGTGCCAGCAGCGCGAACGCAGATACGCAGTATTTT.

The chain combines TRBV2 with TRBJ2-5; D is undetermined. Germline lookup yields CDR1 SNHLY and CDR2 FYNNEI. The CDR3 extends over 14 amino acids. V was shortened by 4 bases and J by 2 bases, with 11 bases between the two germline ends. The CDR3 coding sequence is TGTGCCAGCAGTGTGCAGCGCCTTCAAGAGACCCAGTACTTC. This sequence encodes CASSVQRLQETQYF.

The chain has TRBV5-1 and TRBJ2-5; D unresolved. The germline V and J ends were trimmed by 4 bases and 3 bases, with 13 bases remaining between them. The CDR3 is 14 residues long. The germline CDR1 and CDR2 sequences are SGHRS and YFSETQ. The chain's CDR3 is CASSPGPKEETQYF. The CDR3 nucleotides read TGCGCCAGCAGCCCCGGACCAAAAGAAGAGACCCAGTACTTC.

The chain couples TRBV10-3 to TRBJ2-7, with unresolved D. Per germline, CDR1 ENHRY and CDR2 SYGVKD. Trimming left V 6 bases short and J 2 bases short, with 11 bases between. This CDR3 has 13 residues. CDR3 sequence: CAISRTAPYEQYF. The CDR3 coding sequence is TGTGCCATCAGCCGGACGGCACCCTACGAGCAGTACTTC.

V is TRBV5-1 and J is TRBJ2-1; 9 nucleotides line up with TRBD2. The V gene's germline CDR1 is SGHRS and CDR2 YFSETQ. Trimming removed 4 bases from V and 6 bases from J; junction bases left unmatched: 14. The CDR3 is made up of 17 amino acids. The CDR3 loop is CASSTSGRSSGINEQFF. The CDR3 bases are TGCGCCAGCAGCACCTCGGGCCGGTCTAGCGGGATCAATGAGCAGTTCTTC.